This TCR beta chain was captured in a study of CD8+CD57+ T cells in acquired aplastic anemia. Whole-study context: DNA recovered from sorted CD4+ and CD8+ cells had a mean of about 3.5 ug.

Patients picked for sequencing had shown CD8+CD57+ cell expansion detected by flow cytometry. Both TCR beta VDJ combination and CDR3 sequence profiling were carried out. Genomic DNA was the template for this profiling. A single record per CDR3 protein comes from TCRdb applying MiXCR to the reads. The sample has around 50,000 distinct CDR3 sequences; about 56% are singletons. The CDR3 has 14 residues. Germline CDR1 is MGHDK and CDR2 is SYGVNS. Trimming shortened V by 2 bases and J by 2 bases, and 10 bases separated the two germline ends. The V gene is TRBV25-1, the J gene TRBJ2-7, with D possibly TRBD2 on 6 matching bases. The sample consisted of sorted CD4+, CD8+, or CD8+CD57+ T cells (not recorded which) from PBMCs. The TCR originated in a human donor with aplastic anemia. The CDR3 loop is CASSEEGGAYEQYF. The CDR3 region has the DNA TGTGCCAGCAGTGAAGAAGGCGGGGCCTACGAGCAGTACTTC.